The 14 T cell receptor beta chains given below trace back to one sample, sequenced in a study of blood T cell repertoires in COVID-19. Clones were sequenced by immunoSEQ multiplex PCR, and TCRdb holds only the in-frame ones, with some missing. The table shows hundreds of thousands of clones, with around 89% occurring only once. Material for sequencing was peripheral blood. Receptors were obtained from a woman younger than 45 with acute or convalescent COVID-19.

V is TRBV13 and J is TRBJ1-3; D perhaps matches TRBD1 (6 bases). The CDR3 spans 13 residues. Germline lookup yields CDR1 PRHDT and CDR2 FYEKMQ (reference sequence). Trimming cost V 7 bases and J 11 bases, with 18 bases left between them. The CDR3 DNA follows: TGTGCCAGCACTCGAGGCTACAGGGATCCCATATATTTT. This translates into CASTRGYRDPIYF.

A single count supports this clone. The gene calls are TRBV5-5 and TRBJ1-5; TRBD1 matches at 9 bases. Germline CDR1 and CDR2: SGHKS and YYEKEE (reference sequence). V lost 4 bases, J lost 5 bases, and 1 base stayed unmatched. The length of the CDR3 is 13 residues. Here the CDR3 reads CASSGDRDQPQHF. CDR3 coding DNA: TGTGCCAGCAGCGGGGACAGGGATCAGCCCCAGCATTTT.

The chain is built from TRBV5-6 and TRBJ1-1; D gene uncertain. There are 12 residues in the CDR3. The germline CDR1 and CDR2 sequences are SGHDT and YYEEEE. V gave up 6 bases and J gave up 0 bases, with 6 bases separating them. As DNA, the CDR3 is TGTGCCAGCAATAGCATGAACACTGAAGCTTTCTTT. As protein: CASNSMNTEAFF.

The chain employs TRBV27 and TRBJ1-3; no firm D call. V lost 6 bases and J lost 4, with 7 bases in between. Germline V gene sequence: CDR1 MNHEY, CDR2 SMNVEV (reference sequence). This CDR3 region has 12 residues. Here the CDR3 reads CASSPGGNTIYF. DNA for the CDR3: TGTGCCAGCAGCCCCGGGGGAAACACCATATATTTT.

V usage is TRBV25-1 and J usage is TRBJ2-2, with 9 nucleotides matching TRBD1. After removal of 2 bases from V and 5 bases from J, the junction contained 6 bases not matched to a gene. The CDR3 is 16 residues long. The germline CDR1 and CDR2 sequences are MGHDK and SYGVNS. The CDR3 is CASSELQGAGTGELFF. CDR3 nucleotide sequence: TGTGCCAGCAGTGAACTACAGGGGGCCGGGACCGGGGAGCTGTTTTTT.

The chain uses TRBV19 and TRBJ2-1; 12 bases match TRBD2. CDR1 and CDR2 from the germline V gene are LNHDA and SQIVND (reference sequence). J lost 2 bases, V lost 5 bases, and 4 bases had no gene match. The CDR3 totals 16 residues. The CDR3 bases are TGTGCCAGTAGTCCTCGGACTAGCGGGGCCTACAATGAGCAGTTCTTC. Translating gives CASSPRTSGAYNEQFF.

The chain joins TRBV4-1 to TRBJ1-2, with D possibly matching TRBD1 (6 bases). V lost 5 bases to trimming and J lost 3 bases, with 16 bases between them. The length of the CDR3 is 15 residues. Germline loops: CDR1 MGHRA, CDR2 YSYEKL. The CDR3 DNA reads TGCGCCAGCAGCTACCTCTCTTCAGGGGACTATGGCTACACCTTC. Its translation is CASSYLSSGDYGYTF.

The V and J genes are TRBV30 and TRBJ1-6, with 7 bases matching TRBD1. The CDR3 extends over 14 amino acids. V gave up 2 bases and J gave up 9 bases; unmatched junction bases: 7. Germline CDR1 reads GTSNPN; CDR2 reads SVGIG (reference sequence). CDR3 coding DNA: TGTGCCTGGAGTTCAGGGACAGTAGCTTCACCCCTCCACTTT. Protein sequence: CAWSSGTVASPLHF.

This clone was observed a single time. The V gene is TRBV6-5, the J gene TRBJ2-1, with D possibly being TRBD1 (5 bases). Trimming left V 10 bases short and J 10 bases short, with 17 bases between. From germline, CDR1 is MNHEY and CDR2 SVGAGI. The CDR3 runs 12 residues. The CDR3 sequence: CAISSGALEQFF. CDR3 bases: TGTGCCATCTCTAGTGGGGCCCTGGAGCAGTTCTTC.

The rearrangement links TRBV28 to TRBJ2-7; 8 positions match TRBD1. The CDR3 is 16 residues long. Losses at the gene ends were 6 bases for V and 5 bases for J; bases not matched to a gene: 15. Germline-derived CDR1 and CDR2 are MDHEN and SYDVKM. CDR3 region: CASSPLGQEFYHEQYF. The CDR3 coding sequence is TGTGCCAGCAGCCCATTGGGACAGGAATTTTATCACGAGCAGTACTTC.

The chain couples TRBV5-6 to TRBJ2-7; D may be TRBD2 (7 bases). Germline CDR1 reads SGHDT; CDR2 reads YYEEEE. V was shortened by 7 bases and J by 2 bases, with 16 bases between the two germline ends. There are 14 residues in the CDR3. The CDR3 DNA sequence: TGTGCCAGCGGCCGCCCGGGGGGCCCCTACGAGCAGTACTTC. It specifies CASGRPGGPYEQYF.

The genes are TRBV12-3 or TRBV12-4 and TRBJ2-1; tentatively, D is TRBD1 (6 bases). This CDR3 comprises 11 residues. V was cut by 7 bases and J by 16 bases, with 17 bases left in between. The CDR3 region has the DNA TGTGCCAGCATCTCGACAGGCGGATTTTTCTTC. This gives the protein CASISTGGFFF.

This chain joins TRBV7-2 and TRBJ2-5; 9 positions agree with TRBD2. CDR3 size: 19 residues. Germline V gives CDR1 SGHTA, CDR2 FQGNSA. The junction had 11 bases not matched to a gene; V was cut back by 0 bases and J by 0 bases. Here the CDR3 reads CASSLASGGLGLNQETQYF. DNA for the CDR3: TGTGCCAGCAGCTTAGCTAGCGGGGGCCTAGGGTTAAACCAAGAGACCCAGTACTTC.

This rearrangement joins TRBV11-2 to TRBJ2-2, with 15 bases fitting TRBD2. V was clipped by 5 bases and J by 2 bases; unmatched bases: 6. The CDR3 is 18 residues long. CDR1 is SGHAT, CDR2 FQNNGV, per germline. The CDR3 DNA sequence: TGTGCCAGCAGCGGCGGACTAGCGGGGGGGTTTAACACCGGGGAGCTGTTTTTT. It is translated as CASSGGLAGGFNTGELFF.